This TCR beta chain was captured in a study of spatial heterogeneity in lung cancer. On the study more broadly: Fewer alpha-chain than beta-chain sequences were consistently detected.

With V trimmed by 7 bases and J by 2 bases, 4 bases remained unmatched. The CDR3 length is 13 residues. The germline V gene has CDR1 SGHAT and CDR2 FQNNGV. A few counts support this clonotype. The presence of a unique molecular identifier marked each TCR cDNA molecule. TCRdb ran MiXCR on the 5' RACE reads and lists one entry per CDR3 protein. There are under 6,000 distinct CDR3 sequences in the sample; about 28% occur only once, and around two fifths lies in the top ten. Time point specified: sample taken at primary tumor resection. Extraction of whole RNA from tumor, nontumor lung or frozen PBMC preceded unsorted sequencing.

Material: PBMCs, obtained at surgery. The rearrangement joins TRBV11-2 to TRBJ2-5; 7 bases are shared with TRBD2. The TCR sequence derives from a male donor with early-stage non-small cell lung cancer. CDR3 residues: CASKLAGQETQYF. The CDR3 bases are TGTGCCAGCAAATTAGCGGGTCAAGAGACCCAGTACTTC.